The sequence of this TCR beta chain was determined in a study of identical twins. One entry per CDR3 protein, called by TCRdb with MiXCR from the 5' RACE reads. In the table there are approximately 490,000 distinct CDR3 sequences, about a fifth of which are singletons. As to this clonotype: Antigen specificity is unknown.

General study points: Recombination models fit unrelated individuals' TCR alpha sharing but underestimated twins'. Among beta out-of-frame sequences, excess sharing between twins appeared weaker. There were fewer insertions in abundant cord blood beta clonotypes, but memory repertoires showed no such pattern.

This CDR3 region has 13 residues. Germline values: CDR1 MDHEN, CDR2 SYDVKM. V lost 6 bases and J 5 bases, leaving 13 bases between the germline ends. This sample was shared with a second study, whose subject was yellow fever vaccine responses in identical twins.

V gene TRBV28 combines with J gene TRBJ2-5; D is unclear. Sequenced material: CD4+ T cells sorted from blood. The TCR comes from a woman aged 18-30 years in good health. CDR3: CASSTRAVETQYF. The CDR3 DNA is TGTGCCAGCAGCACTCGGGCAGTGGAGACCCAGTACTTC.